The rows below give T cell receptor beta chains drawn from one sample of a study of T cell responses to AZD1222 COVID-19 vaccine. Profiling relied on immunoSEQ multiplex PCR, and the TCRdb table lists in-frame clones only, not all of them. The sample carries 200,000 or so clones, about 90% recorded once. Here the sequenced sample was peripheral blood, taken on day 0 of MenACWY control vaccination. These receptor sequences come from an adult in good health. Both conserved end residues are part of each CDR3. Each record gives: V gene, J gene, clone size, D gene, CDR3 protein, CDR3 DNA. D genes are given only for firm matches. For some rows the clone size is stated as once, few or many, or as a class when expanded; others skip it.

v_gene: TRBV4-2
j_gene: TRBJ2-5
abundance: .
d_gene: .
CDR3aa: CASSQDWGTQYF
CDR3nt: TGTGCCAGCAGCCAAGATTGGGGGACCCAGTACTTC

v_gene: TRBV7-9
j_gene: TRBJ1-2
abundance: few
d_gene: .
CDR3aa: CASEGNTNYGYTF
CDR3nt: TGTGCCAGCGAGGGGAATACCAACTATGGCTACACCTTC

v_gene: TRBV7-2
j_gene: TRBJ1-1
abundance: .
d_gene: .
CDR3aa: CASRGGQANTEAFF
CDR3nt: TGTGCCAGCAGGGGGGGGCAGGCGAACACTGAAGCTTTCTTT

v_gene: TRBV14
j_gene: TRBJ2-7
abundance: .
d_gene: .
CDR3aa: CASSQDSGHWGTYEQYF
CDR3nt: TGTGCCAGCAGCCAAGATTCGGGGCACTGGGGAACCTACGAGCAGTACTTC

v_gene: TRBV28
j_gene: TRBJ2-3
abundance: .
d_gene: .
CDR3aa: CASSLRLATDTQYF
CDR3nt: TGTGCCAGCAGTTTAAGGCTAGCCACAGATACGCAGTATTTT

v_gene: TRBV28
j_gene: TRBJ2-7
abundance: .
d_gene: .
CDR3aa: CASSLFRGAGRDEQYF
CDR3nt: TGTGCCAGCAGTTTATTTCGGGGGGCAGGAAGAGACGAGCAGTACTTC

v_gene: TRBV28
j_gene: TRBJ2-7
abundance: .
d_gene: TRBD1
CDR3aa: CASSSPTGTGASYEQYF
CDR3nt: TGTGCCAGCAGTTCTCCAACCGGGACAGGGGCCTCCTACGAGCAGTACTTC

v_gene: TRBV7-9
j_gene: TRBJ2-3
abundance: .
d_gene: .
CDR3aa: CASSLTRVRATDTQYF
CDR3nt: TGTGCCAGCAGCCTGACGAGGGTGCGGGCCACAGATACGCAGTATTTT

v_gene: TRBV6-2/TRBV6-3
j_gene: TRBJ2-3
abundance: .
d_gene: TRBD2
CDR3aa: CASSYSILAGGDTQYF
CDR3nt: TGTGCCAGCAGTTACTCGATACTAGCGGGGGGAGATACGCAGTATTTT

v_gene: TRBV6-5
j_gene: TRBJ2-2
abundance: .
d_gene: TRBD2
CDR3aa: CASSMRETGELFF
CDR3nt: TGTGCCAGCAGTATGCGGGAGACCGGGGAGCTGTTTTTT

v_gene: TRBV9
j_gene: TRBJ1-2
abundance: .
d_gene: .
CDR3aa: CASSVAGELNYGYTF
CDR3nt: TGTGCCAGCAGCGTAGCCGGGGAGCTTAACTATGGCTACACCTTC

v_gene: TRBV3-1/TRBV3-2
j_gene: TRBJ1-6
abundance: .
d_gene: .
CDR3aa: CASSQGGGRNSPLHF
CDR3nt: TGTGCCAGCAGCCAAGGTGGAGGCAGAAATTCACCCCTCCACTTT

v_gene: TRBV5-1
j_gene: TRBJ2-1
abundance: .
d_gene: .
CDR3aa: CASSLSNEQFF
CDR3nt: TGCGCCAGCAGCTTATCCAATGAGCAGTTCTTC

v_gene: TRBV7-8
j_gene: TRBJ2-1
abundance: .
d_gene: .
CDR3aa: CASSPDPQGYNEQFF
CDR3nt: TGTGCCAGCAGCCCCGATCCACAGGGCTACAATGAGCAGTTCTTC

v_gene: TRBV3-1/TRBV3-2
j_gene: TRBJ1-1
abundance: .
d_gene: TRBD1
CDR3aa: CASSHPSGQLNTEAFF
CDR3nt: TGTGCCAGCAGCCACCCCTCGGGACAGCTGAACACTGAAGCTTTCTTT

v_gene: TRBV7-9
j_gene: TRBJ2-1
abundance: .
d_gene: .
CDR3aa: CASKRSGSYNEQFF
CDR3nt: TGTGCCAGCAAGAGGTCTGGCTCCTACAATGAGCAGTTCTTC

v_gene: TRBV29-1
j_gene: TRBJ2-7
abundance: few
d_gene: TRBD1
CDR3aa: CSVEGGTGIYEQYF
CDR3nt: TGCAGCGTTGAAGGGGGGACAGGGATCTACGAGCAGTACTTC

v_gene: TRBV7-8
j_gene: TRBJ2-5
abundance: .
d_gene: .
CDR3aa: CASSDRRSETQYF
CDR3nt: TGTGCCAGCAGCGATAGAAGAAGCGAGACCCAGTACTTC

v_gene: TRBV28
j_gene: TRBJ1-5
abundance: .
d_gene: .
CDR3aa: CASSLVSLSNQPQHF
CDR3nt: TGTGCCAGCAGTTTAGTCAGTTTGAGCAATCAGCCCCAGCATTTT

v_gene: TRBV23-1
j_gene: TRBJ2-7
abundance: .
d_gene: TRBD1
CDR3aa: CASSQSGTAIRSYEQYF
CDR3nt: TGCGCCAGCAGTCAATCCGGGACAGCCATCCGCTCCTACGAGCAGTACTTC

v_gene: TRBV30
j_gene: TRBJ2-3
abundance: .
d_gene: TRBD2
CDR3aa: CAWTLLAHTDTQYF
CDR3nt: TGTGCCTGGACCCTACTAGCGCACACAGATACGCAGTATTTT

v_gene: TRBV5-1
j_gene: TRBJ2-7
abundance: .
d_gene: .
CDR3aa: CASSLETYYDEQYF
CDR3nt: TGCGCCAGCAGCTTGGAGACTTACTACGACGAGCAGTACTTC

v_gene: TRBV30
j_gene: TRBJ1-1
abundance: .
d_gene: .
CDR3aa: CAWSVGTEAFF
CDR3nt: TGTGCCTGGAGTGTAGGCACTGAAGCTTTCTTT

v_gene: TRBV7-9
j_gene: TRBJ2-5
abundance: .
d_gene: TRBD1
CDR3aa: CASSRSGQRQETQYF
CDR3nt: TGTGCCAGCAGCAGGTCGGGACAGAGGCAAGAGACCCAGTACTTC

v_gene: TRBV7-8
j_gene: TRBJ2-7
abundance: once
d_gene: .
CDR3aa: CASSAVGLAYEQYF
CDR3nt: TGTGCCAGCAGCGCTGTGGGGCTCGCCTACGAGCAGTACTTC

v_gene: TRBV10-2
j_gene: TRBJ2-1
abundance: .
d_gene: .
CDR3aa: CASWARIYNEQFF
CDR3nt: TGCGCCAGTTGGGCCCGTATCTACAATGAGCAGTTCTTC

v_gene: TRBV7-2
j_gene: TRBJ2-7
abundance: .
d_gene: TRBD2
CDR3aa: CASSPGGASREQYF
CDR3nt: TGTGCCAGCAGCCCCGGGGGGGCGTCACGGGAGCAGTACTTC

v_gene: TRBV7-2
j_gene: TRBJ1-6
abundance: .
d_gene: .
CDR3aa: CASSLFRPDSPLHF
CDR3nt: TGTGCCAGCAGCTTATTCCGGCCTGACTCACCCCTCCACTTT

v_gene: TRBV7-8
j_gene: TRBJ2-7
abundance: once
d_gene: .
CDR3aa: CASSPGDTSYEQYF
CDR3nt: TGTGCCAGCAGCCCAGGCGACACCTCCTACGAGCAGTACTTC

v_gene: TRBV7-2
j_gene: TRBJ2-2
abundance: .
d_gene: .
CDR3aa: CASSLPGENTGELFF
CDR3nt: TGTGCCAGCAGCTTGCCGGGGGAGAACACCGGGGAGCTGTTTTTT

v_gene: TRBV4-2
j_gene: TRBJ1-1
abundance: .
d_gene: .
CDR3aa: CASSQDEGYTEAFF
CDR3nt: TGTGCCAGCAGCCAAGATGAGGGGTACACTGAAGCTTTCTTT

v_gene: TRBV19
j_gene: TRBJ2-7
abundance: .
d_gene: TRBD1
CDR3aa: CASSIGTDLYEQYF
CDR3nt: TGTGCCAGTAGTATCGGGACAGACCTCTACGAGCAGTACTTC

v_gene: TRBV29-1
j_gene: TRBJ1-2
abundance: .
d_gene: .
CDR3aa: CSVEDSRGYGYTF
CDR3nt: TGCAGCGTTGAAGACTCGAGGGGTTATGGCTACACCTTC

v_gene: TRBV6-5
j_gene: TRBJ1-3
abundance: .
d_gene: .
CDR3aa: CASSYSNPGAGNTIYF
CDR3nt: TGTGCCAGCAGTTACTCGAATCCAGGGGCTGGAAACACCATATATTTT

v_gene: TRBV6-2/TRBV6-3
j_gene: TRBJ1-5
abundance: .
d_gene: .
CDR3aa: CASSYSISQPQHF
CDR3nt: TGTGCCAGCAGTTACTCAATAAGTCAGCCCCAGCATTTT

v_gene: TRBV18
j_gene: TRBJ2-7
abundance: few
d_gene: .
CDR3aa: CASSPEGYEQYF
CDR3nt: TGTGCCAGCTCACCAGAGGGCTACGAGCAGTACTTC

v_gene: TRBV21-1
j_gene: TRBJ2-7
abundance: .
d_gene: .
CDR3aa: CASTLGQGLYEQYF
CDR3nt: TGTGCCAGCACCCTGGGACAGGGGCTCTACGAGCAGTACTTC

v_gene: TRBV7-9
j_gene: TRBJ1-2
abundance: .
d_gene: .
CDR3aa: CASSLGRVLGYTF
CDR3nt: TGTGCCAGCAGCTTAGGCAGGGTCCTGGGCTACACCTTC